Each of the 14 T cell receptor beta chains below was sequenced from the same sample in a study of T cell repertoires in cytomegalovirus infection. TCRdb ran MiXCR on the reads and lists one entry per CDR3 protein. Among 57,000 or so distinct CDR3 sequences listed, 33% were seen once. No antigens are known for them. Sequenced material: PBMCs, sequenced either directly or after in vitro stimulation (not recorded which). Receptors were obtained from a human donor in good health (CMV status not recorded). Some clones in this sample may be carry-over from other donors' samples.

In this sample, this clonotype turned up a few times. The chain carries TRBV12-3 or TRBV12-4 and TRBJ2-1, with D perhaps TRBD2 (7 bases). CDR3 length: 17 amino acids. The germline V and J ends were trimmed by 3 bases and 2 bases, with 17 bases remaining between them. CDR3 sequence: CASSFGGLAETYNEQFF. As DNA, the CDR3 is TGTGCCAGCAGTTTTGGGGGCCTAGCGGAGACCTACAATGAGCAGTTCTTC.

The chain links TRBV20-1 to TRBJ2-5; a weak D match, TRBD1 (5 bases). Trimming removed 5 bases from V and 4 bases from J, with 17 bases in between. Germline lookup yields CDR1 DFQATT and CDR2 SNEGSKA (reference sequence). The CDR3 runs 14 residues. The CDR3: CSAQMGQGGETQYF. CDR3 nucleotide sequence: TGCAGTGCTCAAATGGGGCAGGGTGGAGAGACCCAGTACTTC.

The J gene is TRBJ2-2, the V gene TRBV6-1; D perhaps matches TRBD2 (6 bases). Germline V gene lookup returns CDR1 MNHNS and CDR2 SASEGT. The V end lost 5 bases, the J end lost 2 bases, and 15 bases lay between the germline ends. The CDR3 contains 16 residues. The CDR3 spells CASSYVGLDNTGELFF. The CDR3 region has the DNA TGTGCCAGCAGTTACGTGGGACTCGATAACACCGGGGAGCTGTTTTTT.

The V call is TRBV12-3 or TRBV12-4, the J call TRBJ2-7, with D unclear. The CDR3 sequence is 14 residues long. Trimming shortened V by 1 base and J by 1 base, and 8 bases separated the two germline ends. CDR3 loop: CASSLGWSSYEQYF. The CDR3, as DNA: TGTGCCAGCAGTTTAGGGTGGAGTTCCTACGAGCAGTACTTC.

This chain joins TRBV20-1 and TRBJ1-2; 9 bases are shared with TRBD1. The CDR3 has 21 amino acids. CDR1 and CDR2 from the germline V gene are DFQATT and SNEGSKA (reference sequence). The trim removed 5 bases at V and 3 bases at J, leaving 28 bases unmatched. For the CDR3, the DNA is TGCAGTGCTGGCCCCCGGGACAGGGAGCGGTGGCGGGGACTATTTGACTATGGCTACACCTTC. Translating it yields CSAGPRDRERWRGLFDYGYTF.

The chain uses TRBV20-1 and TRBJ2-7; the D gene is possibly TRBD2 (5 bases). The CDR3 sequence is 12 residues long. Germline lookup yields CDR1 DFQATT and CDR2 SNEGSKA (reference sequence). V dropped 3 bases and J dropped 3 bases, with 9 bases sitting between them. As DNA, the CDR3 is TGCAGTGCTAGGTCCGGGGTCTACGAGCAGTACTTC. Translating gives CSARSGVYEQYF.

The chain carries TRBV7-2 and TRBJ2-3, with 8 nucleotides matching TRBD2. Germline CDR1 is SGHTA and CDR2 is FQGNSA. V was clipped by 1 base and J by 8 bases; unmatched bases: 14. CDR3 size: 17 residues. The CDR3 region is CASSLGGGAGARATQYF. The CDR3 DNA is TGTGCCAGCAGCTTAGGCGGGGGAGCGGGAGCCCGGGCTACGCAGTATTTT.

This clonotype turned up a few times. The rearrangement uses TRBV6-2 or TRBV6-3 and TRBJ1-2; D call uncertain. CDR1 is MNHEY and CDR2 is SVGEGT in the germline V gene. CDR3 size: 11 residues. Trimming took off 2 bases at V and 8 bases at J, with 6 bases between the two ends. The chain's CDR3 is CASSYGRGYTF. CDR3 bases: TGTGCCAGCAGTTACGGTCGGGGCTACACCTTC.

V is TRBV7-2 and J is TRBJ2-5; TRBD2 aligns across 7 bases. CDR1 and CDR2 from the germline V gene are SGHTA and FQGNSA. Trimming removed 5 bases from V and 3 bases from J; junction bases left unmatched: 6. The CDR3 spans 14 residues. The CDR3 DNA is TGTGCCAGCAGCACCGGGGCGGGAGAAGAGACCCAGTACTTC. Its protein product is CASSTGAGEETQYF.

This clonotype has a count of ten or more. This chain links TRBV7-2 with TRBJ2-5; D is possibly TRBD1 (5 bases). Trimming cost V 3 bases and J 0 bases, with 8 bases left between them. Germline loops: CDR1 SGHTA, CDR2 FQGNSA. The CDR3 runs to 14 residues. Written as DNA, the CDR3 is TGTGCCAGCAGCTTTGACAGATACCAAGAGACCCAGTACTTC. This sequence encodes CASSFDRYQETQYF.

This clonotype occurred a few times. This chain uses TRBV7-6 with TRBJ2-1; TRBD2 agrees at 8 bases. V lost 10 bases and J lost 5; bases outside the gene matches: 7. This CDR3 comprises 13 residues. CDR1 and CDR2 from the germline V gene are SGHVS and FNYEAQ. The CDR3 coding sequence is TGTGCCATCCGGGAGGGTTGGGACAATGAGCAGTTCTTC. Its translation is CAIREGWDNEQFF. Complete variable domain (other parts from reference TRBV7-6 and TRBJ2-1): GAGVSQSPRYKVTKRGQDVALRCDPISGHVSLYWYRQALGQGPEFLTYFNYEAQQDKSGLPNDRFSAERPEGSISTLTIQRTEQRDSAMYRCAIREGWDNEQFFGPGTRLTVL.

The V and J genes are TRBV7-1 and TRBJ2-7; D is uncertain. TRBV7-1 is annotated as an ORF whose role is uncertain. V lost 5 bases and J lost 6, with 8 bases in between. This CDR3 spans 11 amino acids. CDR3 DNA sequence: TGTGCCAGCAGCAGGGAAGGCGAGCAGTACTTC. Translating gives CASSREGEQYF.

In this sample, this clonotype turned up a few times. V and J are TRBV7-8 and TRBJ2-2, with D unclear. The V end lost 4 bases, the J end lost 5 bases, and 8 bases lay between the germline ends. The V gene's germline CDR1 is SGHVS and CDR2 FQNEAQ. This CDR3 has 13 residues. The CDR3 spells CASSSDRTGELFF. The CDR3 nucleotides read TGTGCCAGCAGCTCGGATAGGACCGGGGAGCTGTTTTTT.

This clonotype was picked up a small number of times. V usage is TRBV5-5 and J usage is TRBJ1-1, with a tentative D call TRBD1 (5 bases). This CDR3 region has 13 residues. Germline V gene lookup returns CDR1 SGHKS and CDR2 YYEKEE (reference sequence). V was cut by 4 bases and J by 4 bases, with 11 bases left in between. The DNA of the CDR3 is TGTGCCAGCAGCCCCCTCGGGGGCACTGAAGCTTTCTTT. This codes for CASSPLGGTEAFF.